This T cell receptor (beta chain) was sequenced in a study of blood T cell repertoires in COVID-19. Data came from immunoSEQ multiplex PCR; TCRdb stores just in-frame clones and leaves some out. This table has hundreds of thousands of clones, around nine tenths appearing once. The study counted Cohort 3 donors as recovered given two negative PCRs, clearance, or symptom resolution. Trimming shortened V by 6 bases and J by 0 bases, and 27 bases separated the two germline ends. Germline lookup yields CDR1 MNHEY and CDR2 SMNVEV (reference sequence). CDR3 size: 20 residues. V usage is TRBV27 and J usage is TRBJ1-5; D might be TRBD1 (6 bases). This TCR was recovered from a woman in her twenties or thirties who had recovered from COVID-19. The sample was PBMCs or T cells enriched from blood (not recorded which). Here the CDR3 reads CASSHKGLGAQPDSNQPQHF. The CDR3 nucleotides read TGTGCCAGCAGCCATAAAGGGCTGGGGGCACAACCCGATAGCAATCAGCCCCAGCATTTT.